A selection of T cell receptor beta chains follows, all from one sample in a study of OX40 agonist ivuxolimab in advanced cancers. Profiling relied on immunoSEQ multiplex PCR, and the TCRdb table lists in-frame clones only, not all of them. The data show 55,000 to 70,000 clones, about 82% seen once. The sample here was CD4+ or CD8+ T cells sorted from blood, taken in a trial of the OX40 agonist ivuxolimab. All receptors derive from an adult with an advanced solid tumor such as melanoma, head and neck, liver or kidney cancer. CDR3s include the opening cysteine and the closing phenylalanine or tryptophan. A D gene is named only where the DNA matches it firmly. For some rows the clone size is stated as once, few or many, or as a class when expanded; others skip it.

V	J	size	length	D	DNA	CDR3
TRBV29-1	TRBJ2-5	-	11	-	TGCAGCGTTGAACTCTATGAGACCCAGTACTTC	CSVELYETQYF
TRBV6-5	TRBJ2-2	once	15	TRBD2	TGTGCCAGCACCAGACTAGCGGGGAACACCGGGGAGCTGTTTTTT	CASTRLAGNTGELFF
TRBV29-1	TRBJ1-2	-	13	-	TGCAGCGTTTACCAGGAGATTCGGTATGGCTACACCTTC	CSVYQEIRYGYTF
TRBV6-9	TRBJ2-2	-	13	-	TGTGCCAGCAGTTACTCGCGGGCATCAGAGCTGTTTTTT	CASSYSRASELFF
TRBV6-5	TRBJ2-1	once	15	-	TGTGCCAGCAGCCCCGCGGTGGGGAACAACAATGAGCAGTTCTTC	CASSPAVGNNNEQFF
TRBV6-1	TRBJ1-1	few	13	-	TGTGCCAGCAAAGTCAGCATGAACACTGAAGCTTTCTTT	CASKVSMNTEAFF
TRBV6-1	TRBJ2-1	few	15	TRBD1	TGTGCCAGTAAAAGGGGGGACAGGGGATACAATGAGCAGTTCTTC	CASKRGDRGYNEQFF
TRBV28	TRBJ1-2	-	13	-	TGTGCCAGCAGTATCACCTCGGTCAATGGCTACACCTTC	CASSITSVNGYTF
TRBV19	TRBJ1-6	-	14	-	TGTGCCAGTAGTACCTGGGCAGATAATTCACCCCTCCACTTT	CASSTWADNSPLHF
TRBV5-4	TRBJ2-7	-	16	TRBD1	TGTGCCAGTAGCCTACCCGGGACAGGGAAGCACCACGAGCAGTACTTC	CASSLPGTGKHHEQYF
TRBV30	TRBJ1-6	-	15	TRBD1	TGTGCCTGGAGTCCTCTTATGGGACAGGGTTCACCCCTCCACTTT	CAWSPLMGQGSPLHF
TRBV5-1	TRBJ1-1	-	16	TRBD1	TGCGCCAGCAGCATACGGACAGGGAAGGTGGACACTGAAGCTTTCTTT	CASSIRTGKVDTEAFF
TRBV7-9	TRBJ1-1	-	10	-	TGTGCCAGCGAAAACGCTGAAGCTTTCTTT	CASENAEAFF
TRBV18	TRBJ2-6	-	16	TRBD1	TGTGCCAGCTCGGGGACAGGGGGCTCTGGGGCCAACGTCCTGACTTTC	CASSGTGGSGANVLTF
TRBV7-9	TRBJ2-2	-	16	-	TGTGCCAGCAGCCCTGGGGTCACAACGAACACCGGGGAGCTGTTTTTT	CASSPGVTTNTGELFF
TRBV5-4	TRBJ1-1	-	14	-	TGTGCCAGCAGCCCTCAAATTGGGGACACTGAAGCTTTCTTT	CASSPQIGDTEAFF
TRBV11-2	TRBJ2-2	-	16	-	TGTGCCAGCAGCTTATGGGCAGGCAGTAGCACCGGGGAGCTGTTTTTT	CASSLWAGSSTGELFF
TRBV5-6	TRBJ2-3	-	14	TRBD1	TGTGCCAGCAGCATGACAGGGAGCACAGATACGCAGTATTTT	CASSMTGSTDTQYF
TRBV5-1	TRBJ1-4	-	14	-	TGCGCCAGCAGCTCCGGGACACCCGTGGAAAAACTGTTTTTT	CASSSGTPVEKLFF
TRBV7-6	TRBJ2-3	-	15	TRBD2	TGTGCCAGCAGCCCGCTAGCGGGGGCCACAGATACGCAGTATTTT	CASSPLAGATDTQYF
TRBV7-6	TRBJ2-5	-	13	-	TGTGCCAGCAGCTTAGGGGCGAAAGAGACCCAGTACTTC	CASSLGAKETQYF
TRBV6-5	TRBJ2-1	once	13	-	TGTGCCAGCAGTTACTCGGGGTACAATGAGCAGTTCTTC	CASSYSGYNEQFF
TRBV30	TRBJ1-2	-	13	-	TGTGCCTGGAGTGTTTTCCAGGGGAATGGCTACACCTTC	CAWSVFQGNGYTF
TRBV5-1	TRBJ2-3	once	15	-	TGCGCCAGCAGCTTGGCGCCAGGGGCCACAGATACGCAGTATTTT	CASSLAPGATDTQYF
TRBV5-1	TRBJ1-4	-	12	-	TGCGCCAGCAGGTCAGACGGGAAAAAACTGTTTTTT	CASRSDGKKLFF
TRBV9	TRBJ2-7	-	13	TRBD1	TGTGCCAGCAGCTCCAGACAGGGCTACGAGCAGTACTTC	CASSSRQGYEQYF
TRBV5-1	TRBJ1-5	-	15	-	TGCGCCAGCAGCTTGGACCCGGACAGCAATCAGCCCCAGCATTTT	CASSLDPDSNQPQHF
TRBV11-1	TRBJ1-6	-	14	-	TGTGCCAGCAGCTTAGCGCGGGGTCGATCACCCCTCCACTTT	CASSLARGRSPLHF
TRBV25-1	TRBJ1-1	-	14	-	TGTGTCAGCAGTGAATGGACTACTAACACTGAAGCTTTCTTT	CVSSEWTTNTEAFF
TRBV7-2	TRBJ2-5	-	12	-	TGTGCCAGCAGTCCAGGGGAAGAGACCCAGTACTTC	CASSPGEETQYF
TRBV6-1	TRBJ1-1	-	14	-	TGTGCCAGCAGTGGCCTCCCGACTGAGCCTGAAGCTTTCTTT	CASSGLPTEPEAFF
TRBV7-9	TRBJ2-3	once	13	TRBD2	TGTGCCAGCAGGAGCGGGGCCTCAGATACGCAGTATTTT	CASRSGASDTQYF
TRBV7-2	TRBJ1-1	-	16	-	TGTGCCAGCAGCTTAGTGGGAGGGGCAGGGAACACTGAAGCTTTCTTT	CASSLVGGAGNTEAFF
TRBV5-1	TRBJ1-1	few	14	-	TGCGCCAGCAGCTTGGGAAGTATGAACACTGAAGCTTTCTTT	CASSLGSMNTEAFF
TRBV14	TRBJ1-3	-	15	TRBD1	TGTGCCAGCAGCCGAACAATCTCCACACAGGGGACCATATATTTT	CASSRTISTQGTIYF
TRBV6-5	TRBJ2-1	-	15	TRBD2	TGTGCCAGCAGTACGCGACGGGGGGGCCGCGATGAGCAGTTCTTC	CASSTRRGGRDEQFF
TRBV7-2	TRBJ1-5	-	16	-	TGTGCCAGCAGCTTAGAAGGGAATTCAGGCAATCAGCCCCAGCATTTT	CASSLEGNSGNQPQHF
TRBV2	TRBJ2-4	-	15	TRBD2	TGTGCCGGAGGTTCCGGGGGGGGGCTCGGAAACATTCAGTACTTC	CAGGSGGGLGNIQYF
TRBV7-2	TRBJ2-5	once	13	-	TGTGCCAGCAGCTCAGGGGAGGCAGAGACCCAGTACTTC	CASSSGEAETQYF
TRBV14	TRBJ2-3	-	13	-	TGTGCCAGCAGCCAGCACAGGCCGCATACGCAGTATTTT	CASSQHRPHTQYF
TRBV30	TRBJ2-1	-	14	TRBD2	TGTGCCCGAGAAGGGACTAGCGGGGTGGGTGAGCAGTTCTTC	CAREGTSGVGEQFF
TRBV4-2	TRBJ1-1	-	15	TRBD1	TGTGCCAGCAGCCAAGGACAGGGGGGCGGGACTGAAGCTTTCTTT	CASSQGQGGGTEAFF
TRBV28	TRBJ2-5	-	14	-	TGTGCCAGCAGGGCCGGGACCCTAAGGGGGACCCAGTACTTC	CASRAGTLRGTQYF
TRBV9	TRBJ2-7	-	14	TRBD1	TGTGCCAGCAGCCCGGGACAGGGGGCGCTGGGGCAGTACTTC	CASSPGQGALGQYF
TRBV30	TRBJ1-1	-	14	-	TGTGCCTGGAGTGTAATCCTGGGGAACACTGAAGCTTTCTTT	CAWSVILGNTEAFF
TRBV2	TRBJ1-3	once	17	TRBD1	TGTGCCAGCAAGGGAGACCTACAGGGGGTCTCTGGAAACACCATATATTTT	CASKGDLQGVSGNTIYF
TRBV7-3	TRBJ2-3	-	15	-	TGTGCCAGCAGCATGATGGGCGGGAGCACAGATACGCAGTATTTT	CASSMMGGSTDTQYF
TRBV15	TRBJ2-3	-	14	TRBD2	TGTGCCACCAGCAGAGGTCGGGGGGGAAGTACGCAGTATTTT	CATSRGRGGSTQYF
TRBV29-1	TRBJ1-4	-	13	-	TGCAGCGTTGCGGGGGCCCCCCGAATGGAACTGTTTTTT	CSVAGAPRMELFF
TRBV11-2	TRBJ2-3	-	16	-	TGTGCCAGCAGCTTTCTCCGGGGGGCTTCCGCAGATACGCAGTATTTT	CASSFLRGASADTQYF
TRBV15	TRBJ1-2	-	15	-	TGTGCCACCAGCAGAGCCTACAGCACTAACTATGGCTACACCTTC	CATSRAYSTNYGYTF
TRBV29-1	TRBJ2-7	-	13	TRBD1	TGCAGCGTTGAGGTTCGGGACAGGAGCGAGCAGTACTTC	CSVEVRDRSEQYF
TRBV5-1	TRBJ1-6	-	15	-	TGCGCCAGCAGCCCTGAGGTCTCATCGAGGTCACCCCTCCACTTT	CASSPEVSSRSPLHF
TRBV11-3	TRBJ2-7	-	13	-	TGTGCCAGCAGCTCCGGGCCCCTACGGGAGCAGTACTTC	CASSSGPLREQYF
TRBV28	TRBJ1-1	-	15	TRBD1	TGTGCCAGCAGTTTATGGGGACAGGGGGCGACTGAAGCTTTCTTT	CASSLWGQGATEAFF
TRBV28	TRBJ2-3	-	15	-	TGTGCCAGCATGCGGTGGCAGGGTGGGTCAGATACGCAGTATTTT	CASMRWQGGSDTQYF
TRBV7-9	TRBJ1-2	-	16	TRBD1	TGTGCCAGCAGCTTTCCACCCTGGACAGGGGATTATGGCTACACCTTC	CASSFPPWTGDYGYTF